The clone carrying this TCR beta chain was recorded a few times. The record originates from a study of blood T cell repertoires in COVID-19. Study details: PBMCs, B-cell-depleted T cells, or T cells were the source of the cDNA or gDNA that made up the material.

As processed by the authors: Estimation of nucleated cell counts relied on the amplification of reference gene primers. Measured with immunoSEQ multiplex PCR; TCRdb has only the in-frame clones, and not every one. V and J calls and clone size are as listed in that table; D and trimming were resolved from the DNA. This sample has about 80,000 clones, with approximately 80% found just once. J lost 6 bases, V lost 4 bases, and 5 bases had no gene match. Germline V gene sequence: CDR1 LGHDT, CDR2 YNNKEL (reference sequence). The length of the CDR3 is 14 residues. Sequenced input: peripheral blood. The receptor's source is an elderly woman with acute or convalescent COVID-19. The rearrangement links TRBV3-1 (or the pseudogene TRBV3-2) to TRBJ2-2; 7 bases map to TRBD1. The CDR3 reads CASSPDRFSGELFF. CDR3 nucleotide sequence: TGTGCCAGCAGCCCGGACAGGTTCTCCGGGGAGCTGTTTTTT.